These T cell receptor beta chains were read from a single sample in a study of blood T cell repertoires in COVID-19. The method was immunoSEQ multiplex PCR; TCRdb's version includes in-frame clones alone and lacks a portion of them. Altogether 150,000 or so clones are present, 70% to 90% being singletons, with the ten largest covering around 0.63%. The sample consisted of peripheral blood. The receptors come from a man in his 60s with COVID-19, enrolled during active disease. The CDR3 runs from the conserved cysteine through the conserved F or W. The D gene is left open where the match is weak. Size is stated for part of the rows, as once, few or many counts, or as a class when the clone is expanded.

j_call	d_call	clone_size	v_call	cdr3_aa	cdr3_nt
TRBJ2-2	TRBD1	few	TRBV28	CASRDRGDRDTGELFF	TGTGCCAGCAGGGACCGAGGGGACAGGGACACCGGGGAGCTGTTTTTT
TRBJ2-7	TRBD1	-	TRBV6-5	CASTPLGQGVSEQYF	TGTGCCAGCACACCGCTCGGACAGGGCGTCAGCGAGCAGTACTTC
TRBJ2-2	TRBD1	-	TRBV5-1	CASSYRTGGTGELFF	TGCGCCAGCAGCTACCGGACAGGAGGAACCGGGGAGCTGTTTTTT
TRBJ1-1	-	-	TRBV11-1	CASSRNANREFAEAFF	TGTGCCAGCAGCCGAAACGCGAACAGGGAATTCGCTGAAGCTTTCTTT
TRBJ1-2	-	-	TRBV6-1	CASSEVGQPGSGYTF	TGTGCCAGCAGTGAAGTTGGACAGCCAGGAAGTGGCTACACCTTC
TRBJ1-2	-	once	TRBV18	CASSPGATNYGYTF	TGTGCCAGCTCACCAGGAGCAACTAACTATGGCTACACCTTC
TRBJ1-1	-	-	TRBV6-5	CASSKDMRVTEAFF	TGTGCCAGCAGTAAGGATATGAGGGTCACTGAAGCTTTCTTT
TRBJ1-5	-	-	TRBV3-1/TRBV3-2	CASSHSGTQGNQPQHF	TGTGCCAGCAGTCACTCCGGGACACAAGGCAATCAGCCCCAGCATTTT
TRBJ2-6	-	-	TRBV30	CAWSADSGANVLTF	TGTGCCTGGAGCGCAGACTCTGGGGCCAACGTCCTGACTTTC
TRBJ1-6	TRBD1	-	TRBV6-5	CATHGTGDNSPLHF	TGTGCCACTCACGGGACAGGCGATAATTCACCCCTCCACTTT
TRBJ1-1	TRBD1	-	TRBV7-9	CASSHTGAVGTEAFF	TGTGCCAGCAGCCATACAGGGGCCGTCGGCACTGAAGCTTTCTTT
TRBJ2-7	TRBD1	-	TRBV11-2	CASSPGQEPYEQYF	TGTGCCAGCAGCCCGGGACAGGAACCCTACGAGCAGTACTTC
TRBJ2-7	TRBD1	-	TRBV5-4	CASRDRGYEQYF	TGTGCCAGCAGGGACAGGGGCTACGAGCAGTACTTC
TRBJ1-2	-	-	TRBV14	CASSRGQLTIYGYTF	TGTGCCAGCAGCCGCGGACAGTTAACGATTTATGGCTACACCTTC
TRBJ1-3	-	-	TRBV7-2	CASSLAPGSGNTIYF	TGTGCCAGCAGCTTAGCGCCCGGCTCTGGAAACACCATATATTTT
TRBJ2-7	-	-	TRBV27	CASSLTANYEQYF	TGTGCCAGCAGTTTAACAGCAAACTACGAGCAGTACTTC
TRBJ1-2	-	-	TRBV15	CATSRGTEYGYTF	TGTGCCACCAGCAGAGGGACAGAGTATGGCTACACCTTC
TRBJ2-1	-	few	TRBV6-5	CASSSGTRSGNEQFF	TGTGCCAGCAGTTCCGGGACCCGAAGCGGGAATGAGCAGTTCTTC
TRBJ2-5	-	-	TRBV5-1	CASSLVLDSGETQYF	TGCGCCAGCAGCTTGGTTTTGGACAGTGGAGAGACCCAGTACTTC
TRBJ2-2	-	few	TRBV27	CASSQRPGVVRTGELFF	TGTGCCAGCAGTCAACGGCCAGGGGTTGTTCGCACCGGGGAGCTGTTTTTT
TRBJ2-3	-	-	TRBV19	CASSPDRTLSTDTQYF	TGTGCCAGTAGTCCTGACAGAACCCTTAGCACAGATACGCAGTATTTT
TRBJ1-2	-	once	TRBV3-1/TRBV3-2	CASSSLPRQTGYTF	TGTGCCAGCAGCTCCCTCCCTCGACAGACAGGCTACACCTTC
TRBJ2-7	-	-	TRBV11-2	CASSRNQVTYEQYF	TGTGCCAGCAGCCGCAATCAGGTAACCTACGAGCAGTACTTC
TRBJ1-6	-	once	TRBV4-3	CASSQDPPGGYNSPLHF	TGCGCCAGCAGCCAAGATCCCCCCGGGGGCTATAATTCACCCCTCCACTTT
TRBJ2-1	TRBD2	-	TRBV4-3	CASSQDVLAGGPSYNEQFF	TGCGCCAGCAGCCAAGATGTCCTAGCGGGAGGGCCGTCGTACAATGAGCAGTTCTTC
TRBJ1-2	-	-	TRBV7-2	CASSLTDRWVNYGYTF	TGTGCCAGCAGCTTAACCGACAGGTGGGTCAACTATGGCTACACCTTC
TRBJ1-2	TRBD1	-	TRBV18	CASSPSGGHGYTF	TGTGCCAGCTCACCATCAGGGGGCCATGGCTACACCTTC
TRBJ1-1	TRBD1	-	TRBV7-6	CASSPLQGALTEAFF	TGTGCCAGCAGTCCACTTCAGGGGGCACTCACTGAAGCTTTCTTT
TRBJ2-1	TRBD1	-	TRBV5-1	CASSRGTGIDDEQFF	TGCGCCAGCAGCCGCGGGACAGGGATTGACGATGAGCAGTTCTTC
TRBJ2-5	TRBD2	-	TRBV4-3	CASSQHLLAGGYETQYF	TGCGCCAGCAGCCAACATTTGCTAGCGGGGGGATATGAGACCCAGTACTTC
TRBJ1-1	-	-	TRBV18	CASYPRGQTNTEAFF	TGTGCCAGCTATCCGCGAGGGCAGACGAACACTGAAGCTTTCTTT
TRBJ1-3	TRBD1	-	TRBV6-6	CASSYSDRVGNTIYF	TGTGCCAGCAGTTACAGCGACAGGGTGGGAAACACCATATATTTT
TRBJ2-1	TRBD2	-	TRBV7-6	CASTSGTSGFLRSYNEQFF	TGTGCCAGCACCTCCGGGACTAGCGGATTCCTGCGCTCCTACAATGAGCAGTTCTTC
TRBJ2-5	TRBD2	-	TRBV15	CATSRRGTSGRTRYQETQYF	TGTGCCACCAGCAGAAGGGGGACTAGCGGGAGGACCAGGTACCAAGAGACCCAGTACTTC
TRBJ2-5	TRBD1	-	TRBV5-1	CASSLSQGAWETQYF	TGCGCCAGCAGCTTGTCACAGGGGGCTTGGGAGACCCAGTACTTC
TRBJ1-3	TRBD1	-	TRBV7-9	CASSEQGQGTGNTIYF	TGTGCCAGCAGCGAGCAAGGACAGGGGACAGGAAACACCATATATTTT
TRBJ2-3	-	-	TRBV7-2	CASSLGLADTQYF	TGTGCCAGCAGCTTAGGGCTAGCGGATACGCAGTATTTT
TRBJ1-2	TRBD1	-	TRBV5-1	CASSLSTGELNYGYTF	TGCGCCAGCAGCTTGTCTACAGGGGAATTAAACTATGGCTACACCTTC
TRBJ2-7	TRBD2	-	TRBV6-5	CATAFAGGPYEQYF	TGTGCCACCGCCTTCGCGGGAGGGCCGTACGAGCAGTACTTC
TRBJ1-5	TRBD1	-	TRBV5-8	CASSPGQGRNQPQHF	TGTGCCAGCAGCCCCGGACAGGGTAGGAATCAGCCCCAGCATTTT
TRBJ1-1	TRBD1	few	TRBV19	CASSKRGQGEWAEAFF	TGTGCCAGTAGTAAAAGGGGACAGGGGGAATGGGCTGAAGCTTTCTTT
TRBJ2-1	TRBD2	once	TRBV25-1	CASSELPGLAASYNEQFF	TGTGCCAGCAGTGAATTACCGGGACTAGCGGCCTCCTACAATGAGCAGTTCTTC
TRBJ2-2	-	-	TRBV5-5	CASSLVQGMNTGELFF	TGTGCCAGCAGCTTGGTTCAGGGCATGAACACCGGGGAGCTGTTTTTT
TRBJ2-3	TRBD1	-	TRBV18	CASSPQGQLQYF	TGTGCCAGCTCACCACAGGGACAGTTGCAGTATTTT
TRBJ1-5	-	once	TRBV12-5	CASGLDSGSGYSNQPQHF	TGTGCTAGTGGTTTGGACTCCGGGTCGGGGTATAGCAATCAGCCCCAGCATTTT
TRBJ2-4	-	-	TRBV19	CASSIGLRRSGKNIQYF	TGTGCCAGTAGTATAGGGCTTCGCAGGTCCGGCAAAAACATTCAGTACTTC
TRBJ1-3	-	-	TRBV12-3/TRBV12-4	CASAQASGNTIYF	TGTGCCAGCGCCCAGGCCTCTGGAAACACCATATATTTT
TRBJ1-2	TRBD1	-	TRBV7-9	CASSPGTGALGYGYTF	TGTGCCAGCAGCCCAGGGACAGGGGCCTTGGGCTATGGCTACACCTTC
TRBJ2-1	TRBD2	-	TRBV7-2	CASSFLEVAGNEQFF	TGTGCCAGCAGCTTTTTGGAGGTAGCGGGAAATGAGCAGTTCTTC
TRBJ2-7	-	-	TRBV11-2	CASSRGSGNYEQYF	TGTGCCAGCAGCCGCGGATCAGGGAACTACGAGCAGTACTTC
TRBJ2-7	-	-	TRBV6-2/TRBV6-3	CASTPSGYEQYF	TGTGCCAGCACCCCTTCGGGGTACGAGCAGTACTTC